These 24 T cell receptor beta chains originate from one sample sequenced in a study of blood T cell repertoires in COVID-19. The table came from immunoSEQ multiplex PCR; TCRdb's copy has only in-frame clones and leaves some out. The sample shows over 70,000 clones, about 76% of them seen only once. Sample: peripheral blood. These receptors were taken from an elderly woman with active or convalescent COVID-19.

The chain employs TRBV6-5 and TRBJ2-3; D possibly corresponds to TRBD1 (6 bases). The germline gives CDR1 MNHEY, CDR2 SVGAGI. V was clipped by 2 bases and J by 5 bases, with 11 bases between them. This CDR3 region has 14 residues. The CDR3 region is CASSYRYREDTQYF. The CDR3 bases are TGTGCCAGCAGTTACAGGTACAGGGAAGATACGCAGTATTTT.

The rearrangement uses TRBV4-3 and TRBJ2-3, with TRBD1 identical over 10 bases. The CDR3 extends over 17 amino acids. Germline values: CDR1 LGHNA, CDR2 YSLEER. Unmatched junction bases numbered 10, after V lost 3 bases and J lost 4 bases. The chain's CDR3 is CASSHTGTGDAADTQYF. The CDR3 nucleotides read TGCGCCAGCAGCCACACCGGGACAGGGGACGCAGCAGATACGCAGTATTTT.

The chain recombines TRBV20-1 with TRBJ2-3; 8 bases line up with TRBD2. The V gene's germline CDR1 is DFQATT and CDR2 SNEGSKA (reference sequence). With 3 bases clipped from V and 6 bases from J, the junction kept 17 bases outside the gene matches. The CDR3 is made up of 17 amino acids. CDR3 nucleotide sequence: TGCAGTGCTAGTCCTCCTCCCGGGACTAGAGCCCCGGATACGCAGTATTTT. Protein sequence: CSASPPPGTRAPDTQYF.

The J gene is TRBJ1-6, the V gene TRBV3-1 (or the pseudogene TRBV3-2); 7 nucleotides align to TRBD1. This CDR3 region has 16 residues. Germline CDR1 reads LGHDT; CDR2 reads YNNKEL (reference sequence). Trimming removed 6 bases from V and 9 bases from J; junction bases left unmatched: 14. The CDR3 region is CASRGYDRDLCSPLHF. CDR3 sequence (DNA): TGTGCCAGCAGGGGGTACGACAGGGATTTGTGTTCACCCCTCCACTTT.

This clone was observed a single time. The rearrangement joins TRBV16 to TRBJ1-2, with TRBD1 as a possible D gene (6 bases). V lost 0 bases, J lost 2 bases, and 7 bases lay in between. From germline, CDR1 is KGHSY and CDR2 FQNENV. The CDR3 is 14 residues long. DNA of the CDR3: TGTGCCAGCAGCCAATCTACAGGGAACTATGGCTACACCTTC. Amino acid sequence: CASSQSTGNYGYTF.

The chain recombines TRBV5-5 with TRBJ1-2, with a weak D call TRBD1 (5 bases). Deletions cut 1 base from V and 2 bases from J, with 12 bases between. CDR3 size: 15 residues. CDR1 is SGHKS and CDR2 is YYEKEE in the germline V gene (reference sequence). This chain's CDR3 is CASSLSTARNYGYTF. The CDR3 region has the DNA TGTGCCAGCAGCTTGTCGACAGCTAGGAACTATGGCTACACCTTC.

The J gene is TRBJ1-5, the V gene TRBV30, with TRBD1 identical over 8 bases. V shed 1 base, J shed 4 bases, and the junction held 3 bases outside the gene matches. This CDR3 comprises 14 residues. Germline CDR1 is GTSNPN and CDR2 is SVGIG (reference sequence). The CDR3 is CAWSGGTGNQPQHF. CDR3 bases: TGTGCCTGGAGTGGGGGGACAGGTAATCAGCCCCAGCATTTT.

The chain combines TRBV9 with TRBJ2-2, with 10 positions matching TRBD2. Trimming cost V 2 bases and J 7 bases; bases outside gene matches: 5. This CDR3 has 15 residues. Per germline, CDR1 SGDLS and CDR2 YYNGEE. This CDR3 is CASSVSGGINGELFF. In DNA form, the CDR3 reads TGTGCCAGCAGCGTTAGCGGGGGGATCAACGGGGAGCTGTTTTTT.

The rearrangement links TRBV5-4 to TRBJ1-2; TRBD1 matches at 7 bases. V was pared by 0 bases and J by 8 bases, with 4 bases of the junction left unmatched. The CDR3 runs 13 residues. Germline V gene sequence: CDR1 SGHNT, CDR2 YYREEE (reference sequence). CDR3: CASSLGGGRGYTF. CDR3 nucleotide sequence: TGTGCCAGCAGCTTGGGAGGGGGCCGGGGCTACACCTTC.

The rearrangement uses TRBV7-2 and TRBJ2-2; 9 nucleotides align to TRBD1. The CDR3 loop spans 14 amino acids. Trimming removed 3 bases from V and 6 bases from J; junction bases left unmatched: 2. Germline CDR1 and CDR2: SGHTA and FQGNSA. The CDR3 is CASSFGTGSGELFF. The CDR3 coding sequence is TGTGCCAGCAGCTTCGGGACAGGGTCCGGGGAGCTGTTTTTT.

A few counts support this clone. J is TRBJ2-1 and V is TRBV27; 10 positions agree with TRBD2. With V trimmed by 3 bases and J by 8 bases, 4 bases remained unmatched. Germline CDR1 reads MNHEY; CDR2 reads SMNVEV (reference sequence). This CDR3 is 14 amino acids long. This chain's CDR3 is CASSLGSGGHEQFF. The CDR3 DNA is TGTGCCAGCAGTTTGGGTAGCGGGGGGCATGAGCAGTTCTTC.

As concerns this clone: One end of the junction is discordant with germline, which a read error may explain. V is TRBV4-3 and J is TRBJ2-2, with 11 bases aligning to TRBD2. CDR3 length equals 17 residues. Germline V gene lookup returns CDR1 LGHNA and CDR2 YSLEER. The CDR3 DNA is TGCGCCCGCAGCCGGAGGGTAGCGGGGGGGCCTGGCGGGGAGCTGTTTTTT. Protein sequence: CARSRRVAGGPGGELFF.

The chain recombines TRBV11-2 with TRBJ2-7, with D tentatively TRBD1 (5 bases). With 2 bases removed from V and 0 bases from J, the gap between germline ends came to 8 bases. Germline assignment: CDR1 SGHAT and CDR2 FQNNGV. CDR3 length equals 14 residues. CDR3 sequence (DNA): TGTGCCAGCAGCTTATGGGGCGGCTCCTACGAGCAGTACTTC. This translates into CASSLWGGSYEQYF.

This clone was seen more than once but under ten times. The CDR3 sequence is CASSRGQGETIYGYTF. CDR3 coding DNA: TGCGCCAGCAGCCGGGGACAGGGGGAAACAATCTATGGCTACACCTTC. J is TRBJ1-2 and V is TRBV5-1; TRBD1 matches 11 bases. V lost 4 bases to trimming and J lost 4 bases; unmatched junction nucleotides: 9. The germline gives CDR1 SGHRS, CDR2 YFSETQ. This CDR3 has 16 amino acids.

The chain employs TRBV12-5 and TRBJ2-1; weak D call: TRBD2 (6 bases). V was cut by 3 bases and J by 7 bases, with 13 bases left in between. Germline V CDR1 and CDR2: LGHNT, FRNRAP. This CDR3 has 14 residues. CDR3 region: CASGFLPGENEQFF. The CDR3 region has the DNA TGTGCTAGTGGTTTCCTCCCGGGGGAGAATGAGCAGTTCTTC.

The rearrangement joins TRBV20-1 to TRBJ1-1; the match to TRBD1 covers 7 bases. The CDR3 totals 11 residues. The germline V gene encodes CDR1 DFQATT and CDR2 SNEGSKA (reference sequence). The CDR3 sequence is CRADRATEAFF. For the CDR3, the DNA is TGCAGAGCTGACAGGGCAACTGAAGCTTTCTTT.

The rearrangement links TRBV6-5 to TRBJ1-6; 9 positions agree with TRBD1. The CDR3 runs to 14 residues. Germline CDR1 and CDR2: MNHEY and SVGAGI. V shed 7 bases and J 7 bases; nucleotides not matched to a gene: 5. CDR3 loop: CASIRDRVNSPLHF. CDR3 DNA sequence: TGTGCCAGCATAAGGGACAGGGTGAATTCACCCCTCCACTTT.

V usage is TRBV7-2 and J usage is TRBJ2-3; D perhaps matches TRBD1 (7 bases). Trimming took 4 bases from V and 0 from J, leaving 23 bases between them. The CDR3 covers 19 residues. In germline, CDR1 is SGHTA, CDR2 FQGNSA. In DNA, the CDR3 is TGTGCCAGCAGCTCTAGTCGACAGGGACTCCTGAGAAGCACAGATACGCAGTATTTT. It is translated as CASSSSRQGLLRSTDTQYF.

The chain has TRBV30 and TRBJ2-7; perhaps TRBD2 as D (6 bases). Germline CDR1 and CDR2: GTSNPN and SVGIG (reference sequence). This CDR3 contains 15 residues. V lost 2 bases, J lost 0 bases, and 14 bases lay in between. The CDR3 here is CAWSQWDSSSYEQYF. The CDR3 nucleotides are TGTGCCTGGAGTCAATGGGACTCGAGCTCCTACGAGCAGTACTTC.

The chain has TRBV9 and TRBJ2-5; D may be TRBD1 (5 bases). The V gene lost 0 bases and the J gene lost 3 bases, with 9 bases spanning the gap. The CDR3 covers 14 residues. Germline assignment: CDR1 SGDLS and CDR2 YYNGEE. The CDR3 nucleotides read TGTGCCAGCAGCGTAGGGGGCAGAGAAGAGACCCAGTACTTC. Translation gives CASSVGGREETQYF.

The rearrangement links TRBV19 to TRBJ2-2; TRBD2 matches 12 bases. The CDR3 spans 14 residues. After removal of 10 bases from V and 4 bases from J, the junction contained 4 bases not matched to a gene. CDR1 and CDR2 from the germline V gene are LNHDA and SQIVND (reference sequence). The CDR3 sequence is CATQTSGGTGELFF. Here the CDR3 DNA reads TGTGCCACCCAGACTAGCGGGGGCACCGGGGAGCTGTTTTTT.

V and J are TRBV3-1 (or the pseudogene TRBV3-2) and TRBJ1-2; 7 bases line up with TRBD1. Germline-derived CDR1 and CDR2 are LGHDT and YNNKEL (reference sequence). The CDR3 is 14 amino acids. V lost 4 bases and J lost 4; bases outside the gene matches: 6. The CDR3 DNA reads TGTGCCAGCAGCCGAACAGGGGTGACCTATGGCTACACCTTC. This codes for CASSRTGVTYGYTF.

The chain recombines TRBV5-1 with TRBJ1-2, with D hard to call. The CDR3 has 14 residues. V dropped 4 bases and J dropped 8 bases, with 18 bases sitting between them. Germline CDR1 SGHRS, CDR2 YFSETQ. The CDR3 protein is CASSDSGSSRGYTF. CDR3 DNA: TGCGCCAGCAGCGACTCCGGGAGCTCGCGGGGCTACACCTTC.

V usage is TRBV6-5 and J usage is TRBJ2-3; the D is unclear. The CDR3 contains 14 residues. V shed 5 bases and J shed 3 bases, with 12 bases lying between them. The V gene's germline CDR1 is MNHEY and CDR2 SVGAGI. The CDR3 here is CASSQTGRTDTQYF. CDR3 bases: TGTGCCAGCAGTCAAACTGGCAGGACAGATACGCAGTATTTT.